The T cell receptor beta chain under discussion was sequenced for a study of T cells expressing NK-cell markers. Study-wide context: Investigators obtained TCR beta repertoires from sorted CD3+CD56+NKG2C+, CD3+CD56+NKG2C- and CD3+CD56-NKG2C+ T cells.

Concerning this clonotype: What it binds is not known.

Study-level results: Whether expanded NKG2C+ T cell clones were HCMV-specific remained unclear. The study found dominant NKG2C+ clonotypes at about 1.0-8% of CD8+ T cells in about six donors.

TCRdb re-called the 5' RACE reads and catalogs CDR3 proteins one per entry, DNA excluded. The sample table includes about 180,000 distinct CDR3 sequences. The clonotype was recovered from a woman aged 18 to 75 in good health. The sequenced sample consisted of blood T cells: a sorted CD56 or NKG2C T cell subset, CD4+ or CD8+ T cells, or bulk PBMC T cells (not recorded which).

The CDR3 protein is CSARFWKSGFNEQFF. The gene calls are TRBV20-1 and TRBJ2-1. Germline values: CDR1 DFQATT, CDR2 SNEGSKA (reference sequence). The CDR3 totals 15 residues.